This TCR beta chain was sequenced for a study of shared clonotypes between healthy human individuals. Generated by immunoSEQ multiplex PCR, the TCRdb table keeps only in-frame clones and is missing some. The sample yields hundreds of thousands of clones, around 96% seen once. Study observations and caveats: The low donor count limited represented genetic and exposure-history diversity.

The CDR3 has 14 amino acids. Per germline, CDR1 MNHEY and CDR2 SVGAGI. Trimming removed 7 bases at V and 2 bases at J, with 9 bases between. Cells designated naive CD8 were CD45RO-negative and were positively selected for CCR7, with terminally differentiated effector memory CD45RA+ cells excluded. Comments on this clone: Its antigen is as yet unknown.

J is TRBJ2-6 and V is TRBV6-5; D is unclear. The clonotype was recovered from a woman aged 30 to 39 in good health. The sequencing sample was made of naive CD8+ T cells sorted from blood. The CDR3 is CASKTSTGANVLTF. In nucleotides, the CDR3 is TGTGCCAGCAAAACCTCCACTGGGGCCAACGTCCTGACTTTC.